This T cell receptor (beta chain) was captured by sequencing in a study of sequential checkpoint blockade in melanoma. About the study: First-line arms were nivolumab then ipilimumab, or the reverse, randomized 1:1.

Regarding treatment: randomized to nivolumab then ipilimumab (arm A) or the reverse (arm B). Only in-frame clones appear in the TCRdb table, and some are missing; sequencing was by immunoSEQ multiplex PCR. Among more than 25,000 clones, around 90% were seen once, and the ten largest hold approximately 14%. Germline CDR1 reads SQVTM; CDR2 reads ANQGSEA. There are 15 residues in the CDR3. The junction had 2 bases not matched to a gene; V was cut back by 0 bases and J by 0 bases. This TCR derives from a human donor with melanoma. This chain uses TRBV29-1 with TRBJ2-4; 7 positions agree with TRBD1. The sample consisted of CD8+ T cells sorted from blood (inferred from file names), taken from a patient given nivolumab and ipilimumab in sequence. DNA of the CDR3: TGCAGCGTTGAAGAGGGACAGACAGCCAAAAACATTCAGTACTTC. This encodes CSVEEGQTAKNIQYF.